The present T cell receptor beta chain was sequenced within a study of blood T cell repertoires in COVID-19. At the level of the study: In each case, the material was cDNA or gDNA derived from T cells, B-cell-depleted T cells, or PBMCs.

Seattle's enrolled individuals joined amid active infection and were then monitored longitudinally. V was clipped by 10 bases and J by 7 bases; unmatched bases: 12. This CDR3 region has 14 residues. Germline V lookup: CDR1 KGHDR, CDR2 SFDVKD. As processed by the authors: For nucleated cells, counts were estimated from reference gene primer amplification. Assay: immunoSEQ multiplex PCR; the TCRdb copy retains only in-frame clones and omits some. V, J and clone size derive from that table, while D and trimming were established from the DNA sequence. The sample has 300,000 to 450,000 clones, about 89% seen once; the top ten hold under 4%.

This receptor was identified in a woman aged 25-40 years with COVID-19, enrolled during active disease. Sequences were obtained from peripheral blood. The V and J genes are TRBV24-1 and TRBJ2-1; TRBD2 agrees at 7 bases. CDR3 nucleotide sequence: TGTGCCACACATGGGGGGGGGAGGGAAAATGAGCAGTTCTTC. Amino acid sequence: CATHGGGRENEQFF.